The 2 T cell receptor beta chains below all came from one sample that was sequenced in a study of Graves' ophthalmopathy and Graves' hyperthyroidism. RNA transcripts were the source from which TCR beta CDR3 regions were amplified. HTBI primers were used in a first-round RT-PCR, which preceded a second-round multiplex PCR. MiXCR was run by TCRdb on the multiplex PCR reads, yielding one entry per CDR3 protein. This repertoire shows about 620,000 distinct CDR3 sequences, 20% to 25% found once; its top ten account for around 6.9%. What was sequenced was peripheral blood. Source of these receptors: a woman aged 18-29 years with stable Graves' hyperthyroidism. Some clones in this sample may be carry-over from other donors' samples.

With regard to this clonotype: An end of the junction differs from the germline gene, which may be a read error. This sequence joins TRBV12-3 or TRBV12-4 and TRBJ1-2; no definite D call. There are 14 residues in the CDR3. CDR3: CDSSLTDDAGGYTF. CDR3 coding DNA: TGTGACAGCAGTTTGACTGACGACGCAGGAGGCTACACCTTC.

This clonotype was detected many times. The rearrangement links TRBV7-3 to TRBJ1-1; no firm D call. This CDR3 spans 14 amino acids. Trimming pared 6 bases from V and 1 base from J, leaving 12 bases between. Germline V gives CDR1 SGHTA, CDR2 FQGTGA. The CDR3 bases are TGTGCCAGCAGGTTAGCCGGTGGGAACACTGAAGCTTTCTTT. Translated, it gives CASRLAGGNTEAFF.